This entry is about one T cell receptor (beta chain). The data derive from a study of OX40 agonist ivuxolimab in advanced cancers. The ends were cut back, 6 bases at V and 14 bases at J, with 14 bases in the middle. Germline assignment: CDR1 MNHEY and CDR2 SVGAGI. This CDR3 region has 12 residues. Clones were read by immunoSEQ multiplex PCR, and TCRdb kept only the in-frame ones, dropping some. This sample carries about 95,000 clones, 70% to 85% of them seen once, and the ten largest clones take about 4.1%. This receptor was identified in an adult with an advanced solid tumor such as melanoma, head and neck, liver or kidney cancer. The chain carries TRBV6-5 and TRBJ1-6; D is ambiguous. Material: CD4+ or CD8+ T cells sorted from blood, obtained in a trial of the OX40 agonist ivuxolimab. CDR3 residues: CASRRTNTALHF. In DNA, the CDR3 is TGTGCCAGCAGGAGGACGAACACAGCCCTCCACTTT.